This T cell receptor beta chain was obtained from a study of blood T cell repertoires in COVID-19. Data came from immunoSEQ multiplex PCR; TCRdb stores just in-frame clones and leaves some out. The sample yields approximately 200,000 clones, 70% to 90% seen once. V lost 5 bases and J lost 0; bases outside the gene matches: 4. This CDR3 comprises 15 residues. CDR1 and CDR2 from the germline V gene are KGHSH and LQKENI. The J gene is TRBJ2-1, the V gene TRBV18, with 7 bases that match TRBD1. The sequenced sample consisted of peripheral blood. This sequence originates from a man between 60 and 75 years old with acute or convalescent COVID-19. CDR3 DNA: TGTGCCAGCTCAAAAAGGGACAGCTCCTACAATGAGCAGTTCTTC. This encodes CASSKRDSSYNEQFF.